Listed here are 9 T cell receptor beta chains from one sample, sequenced in a study of blood T cell repertoires in COVID-19. Generated by immunoSEQ multiplex PCR, the TCRdb table keeps only in-frame clones and is missing some. The data contain 100,000 to 150,000 clones, around 86% of them seen just once; the ten biggest clones take up roughly a quarter. The sample taken for sequencing was peripheral blood. These receptors were obtained from a woman aged 80 or older with acute or convalescent COVID-19.

This clone was seen more than once but under ten times. The chain combines TRBV10-1 with TRBJ2-1, with D possibly matching TRBD2 (6 bases). Germline V gene data show CDR1 as WNHNN and CDR2 as SYGVQD (reference sequence). V was clipped by 3 bases and J by 9 bases, with 21 bases between them. This CDR3 has 16 residues. CDR3 amino acids: CASSDQGTSPSGEQFF. Here the CDR3 DNA reads TGCGCCAGCAGTGATCAAGGTACTAGCCCGTCGGGTGAGCAGTTCTTC.

J is TRBJ2-5 and V is TRBV7-2, with 7 nucleotides matching TRBD1. Trimming removed 5 bases from V and 2 bases from J; junction bases left unmatched: 8. CDR1 and CDR2 from the germline V gene are SGHTA and FQGNSA. CDR3 length equals 15 residues. The CDR3 nucleotides are TGTGCCAGCAGCCCAGGGGACAGTCTTCAAGAGACCCAGTACTTC. Protein: CASSPGDSLQETQYF. Variable domain in full (rest from reference TRBV7-2 and TRBJ2-5): GAGVSQSPSNKVTEKGKDVELRCDPISGHTALYWYRQSLGQGLEFLIYFQGNSAPDKSGLPSDRFSAERTGGSVSTLTIQRTQQEDSAVYLCASSPGDSLQETQYFGPGTRLLVL.

The V call is TRBV10-2, the J call TRBJ2-3; 8 nucleotides align to TRBD2. The CDR3 is made up of 18 amino acids. The junction had 10 bases not matched to a gene; V was cut back by 0 bases and J by 2 bases. CDR1 is WSHSY and CDR2 is SAAADI in the germline V gene. The CDR3 nucleotides are TGCGCCAGCAGTGAGTCGAGATTTGGCGGGGGGAACACAGATACGCAGTATTTT. It is translated as CASSESRFGGGNTDTQYF.

The V and J genes are TRBV18 and TRBJ1-3; D not resolved. From germline, CDR1 is KGHSH and CDR2 LQKENI. The CDR3 sequence is 15 residues long. Trimming removed 6 bases from V and 0 bases from J, with 12 bases in between. The CDR3 sequence: CASSASKFSGNTIYF. In DNA form, the CDR3 reads TGTGCCAGCTCCGCGTCGAAATTCTCTGGAAACACCATATATTTT.

The chain carries TRBV5-6 and TRBJ1-5; D is ambiguous. Germline V CDR1 and CDR2: SGHDT, YYEEEE. The V end lost 4 bases, the J end lost 5 bases, and 13 bases lay between the germline ends. CDR3 length: 14 amino acids. The CDR3 sequence: CASSMSSRHQPQHF. The CDR3 DNA reads TGTGCCAGCAGCATGTCGTCCAGGCATCAGCCCCAGCATTTT. The full variable domain, completed using reference TRBV5-6 and TRBJ1-5, is DAGVTQSPTHLIKTRGQQVTLRCSPKSGHDTVSWYQQALGQGPQFIFQYYEEEERQRGNFPDRFSGHQFPNYSSELNVNALLLGDSALYLCASSMSSRHQPQHFGDGTRLSIL.

In this sample, this clone turned up a few times. The V gene is TRBV6-2 or TRBV6-3, the J gene TRBJ2-1; D is possibly TRBD2 (6 bases). The germline CDR1 and CDR2 sequences are MNHEY and SVGEGT. The CDR3 contains 15 residues. V gave up 5 bases and J gave up 0 bases, with 11 bases separating them. CDR3 residues: CASSRSGNSYNEQFF. CDR3 sequence (DNA): TGTGCCAGCAGTCGTAGCGGTAACTCCTACAATGAGCAGTTCTTC.

The chain employs TRBV5-1 and TRBJ1-3, with TRBD1 matching over 10 bases. Looked up from germline, CDR1 is SGHRS and CDR2 is YFSETQ. Germline trimming cut 3 bases from V and 0 bases from J; bases unmatched to any gene: 6. This CDR3 is 17 amino acids long. CDR3: CASSSGTGDYSGNTIYF. CDR3 coding DNA: TGCGCCAGCAGCTCCGGGACAGGGGACTACTCTGGAAACACCATATATTTT.

This sequence joins TRBV6-5 and TRBJ1-6, with unresolved D. From germline, CDR1 is MNHEY and CDR2 SVGAGI. Trimming took 7 bases from V and 7 from J, leaving 14 bases between them. This CDR3 is 14 amino acids long. The CDR3 nucleotides read TGTGCCAGCAACCTCGCGGGCAGCAATTCACCCCTCCACTTT. This encodes CASNLAGSNSPLHF.

The chain recombines TRBV3-1 (or the pseudogene TRBV3-2) with TRBJ2-5; 7 bases line up with TRBD1. CDR1 and CDR2 (germline): LGHDT, YNNKEL (reference sequence). The CDR3 runs to 14 residues. V lost 3 bases and J lost 3; bases outside the gene matches: 4. The CDR3 loop is CASSHSGTEETQYF. Written as DNA, the CDR3 is TGTGCCAGCAGCCATTCGGGGACAGAAGAGACCCAGTACTTC.